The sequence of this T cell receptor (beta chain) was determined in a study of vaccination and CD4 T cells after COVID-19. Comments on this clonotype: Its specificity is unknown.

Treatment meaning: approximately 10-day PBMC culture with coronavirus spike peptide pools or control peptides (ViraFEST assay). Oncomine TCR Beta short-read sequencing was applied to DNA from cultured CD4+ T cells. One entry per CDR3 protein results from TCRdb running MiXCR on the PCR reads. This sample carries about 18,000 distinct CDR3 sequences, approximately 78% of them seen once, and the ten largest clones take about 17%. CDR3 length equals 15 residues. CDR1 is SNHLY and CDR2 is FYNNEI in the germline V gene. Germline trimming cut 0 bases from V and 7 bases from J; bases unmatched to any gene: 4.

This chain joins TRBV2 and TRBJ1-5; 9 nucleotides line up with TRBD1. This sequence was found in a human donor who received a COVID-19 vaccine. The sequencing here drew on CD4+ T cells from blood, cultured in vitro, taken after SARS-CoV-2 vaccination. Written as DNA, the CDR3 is TGTGCCAGCAGTGAAGCGGGACAGGGTGGCCAGCCCCAGCATTTT. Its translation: CASSEAGQGGQPQHF.